The rows below give T cell receptor beta chains drawn from one sample of a study of cytomegalovirus exposure and HLA in healthy donors. Only in-frame clones appear in the TCRdb table, and some are missing; sequencing was by immunoSEQ multiplex PCR. The table lists about 190,000 clones, 77% of them singletons. What was sequenced was PBMCs. These receptors were collected from a woman aged 25 to 39 in good health and CMV-seropositive. CDR3s include the opening cysteine and the closing phenylalanine or tryptophan. The D gene is left open where the match is weak. The size field is filled for only some rows; it gives once, few, many or a size class.

DNA	CDR3	V	length	size	D	J
TGTGCCAGCAGGCCCACAGGGGGCGGCACAGATACGCAGTATTTT	CASRPTGGGTDTQYF	TRBV6-5	15	.	TRBD1	TRBJ2-3
TGCGCCAGCAGCCGCGTAGCGTCGGGTGGGGAAAAACTGTTTTTT	CASSRVASGGEKLFF	TRBV5-1	15	few	.	TRBJ1-4
TGTGCCAGCAGCCAAGATCTGGGCGGCGGGAGCCACGAGCAGTACTTC	CASSQDLGGGSHEQYF	TRBV4-2	16	.	TRBD2	TRBJ2-7
TGTGCCTGGAGCTGGCCCGGGGGCAATCAGCCCCAGCATTTT	CAWSWPGGNQPQHF	TRBV30	14	.	.	TRBJ1-5
TGTGCCAGTAGTCGCGGGTTACCTGAGCAGTTCTTC	CASSRGLPEQFF	TRBV19	12	.	.	TRBJ2-1
TGTGCCAGCAGCCGGAACGCGAAGGGACAGGGGCATCAGCCCCAGCATTTT	CASSRNAKGQGHQPQHF	TRBV4-2	17	.	TRBD1	TRBJ1-5
TGCGCCAGCAGCTTGGTACCTGGAGGGCGGGAGCAGTTCTTC	CASSLVPGGREQFF	TRBV5-1	14	.	.	TRBJ2-1
TGTGCCTGGCGCAGGGAATTATGGGCCGGGGAGCTGTTTTTT	CAWRRELWAGELFF	TRBV30	14	.	.	TRBJ2-2
TGTGCCAGCAGCTTAGCGTATATACAGGGGGGCACCTATGGCTACACCTTC	CASSLAYIQGGTYGYTF	TRBV7-8	17	.	TRBD1	TRBJ1-2
TGCAGCGTTGGGACAGGGGATATATCTGAAGCTTTCTTT	CSVGTGDISEAFF	TRBV29-1	13	.	TRBD1	TRBJ1-1
TGTGCCAGCAGCCCAGGGGTGGGTATTTCACCCCTCCACTTT	CASSPGVGISPLHF	TRBV9	14	.	.	TRBJ1-6
TGTGCCAGCAGAATGACAGTATCTCGTGGCTACACCTTC	CASRMTVSRGYTF	TRBV28	13	once	.	TRBJ1-2
TGTGCCAGCAGCGTAGGGGGCTTTGGCTACACCTTC	CASSVGGFGYTF	TRBV7-8	12	few	TRBD1	TRBJ1-2
TGTGCCAGCACTACGACAGGGCCTTCGGCTAATGAAAAACTGTTTTTT	CASTTTGPSANEKLFF	TRBV28	16	.	TRBD1	TRBJ1-4
TGTGCCAGCAGCAGTTTAGGGGGTACGCAGTATTTT	CASSSLGGTQYF	TRBV28	12	.	.	TRBJ2-3
TGTGCCAGCAGCGCAGGAGACAGGGCCCATAATTCACCCCTCCACTTT	CASSAGDRAHNSPLHF	TRBV9	16	.	TRBD1	TRBJ1-6
TGTGCCAGCAGTTTAGGGGGCGGGTGGCAGTCCAATCAGCCCCAGCATTTT	CASSLGGGWQSNQPQHF	TRBV27	17	.	.	TRBJ1-5
TGTGCCAGCAGTGATCTAGCGGGGGGCACAGATACGCAGTATTTT	CASSDLAGGTDTQYF	TRBV2	15	.	TRBD2	TRBJ2-3
TGTGCCAGCAGTTATGGCTGCTGGGAGGATAGCAATCAGCCCCAGCATTTT	CASSYGCWEDSNQPQHF	TRBV6-8	17	.	.	TRBJ1-5
TGTGCCAGCAACACACCTAGGCCTAGGGGCTACACCTTC	CASNTPRPRGYTF	TRBV6-6	13	.	.	TRBJ1-2
TGTGCCTGGAGGGCCGGATGGGACAGGCCCTCCTTTGAGCAGTACTTC	CAWRAGWDRPSFEQYF	TRBV30	16	.	TRBD1	TRBJ2-7
TGTGCCTGGAAGTGGGTCAGGAGGACTGAAGCTTTCTTT	CAWKWVRRTEAFF	TRBV30	13	.	.	TRBJ1-1
TGTGCCAGCTCACCATCTTATCAGCCCCAGCATTTT	CASSPSYQPQHF	TRBV18	12	.	.	TRBJ1-5
TGTGCCAGCAGCTGGGCGGGGCTAGCGGTGTCCGGGGAGCTGTTTTTT	CASSWAGLAVSGELFF	TRBV5-6	16	.	TRBD2	TRBJ2-2
TGTGCCAGCAGCTTCGGGACTAGCGGAACCTACGAGCAGTACTTC	CASSFGTSGTYEQYF	TRBV7-2	15	.	TRBD2	TRBJ2-7
TGTGCCAGCAGCTTACCCTCGGGGGGGCGCGACTATGGCTACACCTTC	CASSLPSGGRDYGYTF	TRBV7-9	16	.	.	TRBJ1-2
TGTGCCAGCAGCTTGCTAGCGGGAGGGACCGGGGAGCTGTTTTTT	CASSLLAGGTGELFF	TRBV7-2	15	.	TRBD2	TRBJ2-2